This T cell receptor beta chain is drawn from a study of Ad26.COV2.S vaccination and SARS-CoV-2 variants. Trimming took 4 bases from V and 4 from J, leaving 14 bases between them. The germline V gene encodes CDR1 MNHEY and CDR2 SVGEGT. The CDR3 has 15 residues. Treatment denoted: about 20 received Ad26.COV2.S at low or high dose, single or two shots; 5 received placebo; per-sample allocation not given. Day 63 after the first vaccine or placebo injection was the time point for sampling. The table came from immunoSEQ multiplex PCR; TCRdb's copy has only in-frame clones and leaves some out. The data show some 270,000 clones, 70% to 90% seen once. This clone came up once.

The sequence came from a person between 18 and 60 years old who received the Ad26.COV2.S COVID-19 vaccine or a placebo. J is TRBJ1-3 and V is TRBV6-2 or TRBV6-3; the D is unclear. This specimen was peripheral blood, taken in a trial of Ad26.COV2.S vaccine versus placebo. CDR3 nucleotide sequence: TGTGCCAGCAGTTCCTTGAGTACCAGCGGAAACACCATATATTTT. It codes for CASSSLSTSGNTIYF.